A single sample is the source of the 9 T cell receptor beta chains below, sequenced in a study of blood T cell repertoires in COVID-19. The repertoire was sequenced with immunoSEQ multiplex PCR; TCRdb's copy has only in-frame clones and lacks some. The sample yields about 210,000 clones, about nine tenths seen once. Sequencing was done on a sample of PBMCs or T cells enriched from blood (not recorded which). The receptors were sampled from a woman aged 40 to 50 with acute COVID-19.

CDR3 DNA sequence: TGTGCCAGCCTGGGACAGGGGCACGGCTACACCTTC. Its protein is CASLGQGHGYTF. This chain joins TRBV19 and TRBJ1-2; 10 positions match TRBD1. Germline V CDR1 and CDR2: LNHDA, SQIVND (reference sequence). J was trimmed by 8 bases and V by 9 bases; bases with no gene match: 6. The CDR3 contains 12 residues.

This clone was seen a single time. This chain links TRBV29-1 with TRBJ1-4, with D possibly being TRBD1 (6 bases). The CDR3 consists of 13 residues. The ends were cut back, 7 bases at V and 1 base at J, with 10 bases in the middle. CDR1 is SQVTM and CDR2 is ANQGSEA in the germline V gene. The CDR3 loop reads CSALTGTNEKLFF. In DNA, the CDR3 is TGCAGCGCCCTGACAGGAACTAATGAAAAACTGTTTTTT.

The DNA of the CDR3 is TGTGCCAGCAGTCCCGGGACAGGGACACCCCTCCACTTT. Translated: CASSPGTGTPLHF. This chain connects TRBV6-5 to TRBJ1-6; 9 nucleotides agree with TRBD1. Germline values: CDR1 MNHEY, CDR2 SVGAGI. Losses at the gene ends were 5 bases for V and 11 bases for J; bases not matched to a gene: 4. This CDR3 is 13 amino acids long.

V gene TRBV5-1 combines with J gene TRBJ2-2; the D gene is possibly TRBD2 (5 bases). Between the trimmed V and J ends, which lost 0 bases and 2 bases, there was a span of 8 bases. There are 15 residues in the CDR3. CDR1 is SGHRS and CDR2 is YFSETQ in the germline V gene. The CDR3 protein is CASSLAGRNTGELFF. In DNA form, the CDR3 reads TGCGCCAGCAGCTTGGCGGGAAGAAACACCGGGGAGCTGTTTTTT.

The V and J genes are TRBV27 and TRBJ1-2; 8 positions agree with TRBD1. The ends lost 4 bases at V and 4 bases at J; junction bases unmatched: 8. CDR3 length equals 15 residues. CDR1 MNHEY and CDR2 SMNVEV come from the germline V gene (reference sequence). CDR3 region: CASSSRQGRFYGYTF. The DNA of the CDR3 is TGTGCCAGCAGTTCCCGACAGGGGCGCTTCTATGGCTACACCTTC.

This chain links TRBV5-4 with TRBJ1-3; D might be TRBD1 (5 bases). The CDR3 covers 13 residues. CDR1 SGHNT and CDR2 YYREEE come from the germline V gene (reference sequence). Trimming stripped 4 bases from V and 2 bases from J, with 7 bases between. DNA of the CDR3: TGTGCCAGCAGCCCAGGGCCTGGAAACACCATATATTTT. Translation gives CASSPGPGNTIYF.

In its sample, this clone was seen once. The V gene is TRBV29-1, the J gene TRBJ2-1; no reliable D call. Looked up from germline, CDR1 is SQVTM and CDR2 is ANQGSEA. Trimming cost V 4 bases and J 9 bases, with 10 bases left between them. This CDR3 has 11 residues. CDR3 DNA sequence: TGCAGCGTTGTGGTCTCGAGTGAGCAGTTCTTC. This encodes CSVVVSSEQFF.

The chain couples TRBV19 to TRBJ2-3, with D unresolved. The CDR3 consists of 11 residues. V lost 5 bases and J lost 2, with 2 bases in between. Germline V gives CDR1 LNHDA, CDR2 SQIVND (reference sequence). CDR3 sequence: CASSLTDTQYF. CDR3 DNA sequence: TGTGCCAGTAGTCTCACAGATACGCAGTATTTT.

The genes are TRBV6-2 or TRBV6-3 and TRBJ2-7, with TRBD2 matching 9 bases. Germline values: CDR1 MNHEY, CDR2 SVGEGT. This CDR3 comprises 21 residues. V lost 2 bases, J lost 4 bases, and 24 bases stayed unmatched. Here the CDR3 DNA reads TGTGCCAGCAGTTACGAGACCCCGTGGCGGGGTAGCGGGAGTGACGGGTACGAGCAGTACGTC. This sequence encodes CASSYETPWRGSGSDGYEQYV.